These 15 T cell receptor beta chains originate from one sample sequenced in a study of T cells in Graves' hyperthyroidism and ophthalmopathy. Amplified TCR beta CDR3 regions derived from RNA transcripts. Using the HTBI primer set, a first-round RT-PCR was run on the TCR CDR3. MiXCR, run by TCRdb on the multiplex PCR reads, gives a single entry per CDR3 protein. Among about 350,000 distinct CDR3 sequences listed, roughly 15% were seen once. The sample taken for sequencing was blood. The receptor set was obtained from a middle-aged woman with Graves' ophthalmopathy.

This clonotype has a handful of counts. The V gene is TRBV14, the J gene TRBJ2-3, with D maybe TRBD1 (6 bases). V lost 4 bases to trimming and J lost 2 bases, with 13 bases between them. Germline assignment: CDR1 SGHDN and CDR2 FVKESK. The CDR3 contains 15 residues. For the CDR3, the DNA is TGTGCCAGCAGCCCGGACAGACAGACCACAGATACGCAGTATTTT. It specifies CASSPDRQTTDTQYF.

This clonotype was counted many times. The rearrangement joins TRBV28 to TRBJ2-5, with TRBD2 matching over 10 bases. The CDR3 has 19 amino acids. Germline trimming cut 3 bases from V and 5 bases from J; bases unmatched to any gene: 18. Germline-derived CDR1 and CDR2 are MDHEN and SYDVKM. For the CDR3, the DNA is TGTGCCAGCAGTTTCTTGACCCTAAAGCGGGAGGGCCCCCAGGAGACCCAGTACTTC. Translated, it gives CASSFLTLKREGPQETQYF. The variable domain in full, with the rest retrieved from reference TRBV28 and TRBJ2-5, is DVKVTQSSRYLVKRTGEKVFLECVQDMDHENMFWYRQDPGLGLRLIYFSYDVKMKEKGDIPEGYSVSREKKERFSLILESASTNQTSMYLCASSFLTLKREGPQETQYFGPGTRLLVL.

This clonotype was found a few times. The missing conserved phenylalanine or tryptophan at the end of this CDR3 makes a read error likely. This sequence joins TRBV5-1 and TRBJ1-2, with a weak D call TRBD1 (5 bases). CDR3 length: 17 residues. V dropped 4 bases and J dropped 7 bases, with 26 bases sitting between them. Germline V lookup: CDR1 SGHRS, CDR2 YFSETQ. CDR3 residues: CASSQSTEGAKVGGYTL. The CDR3 coding sequence is TGCGCCAGCAGCCAGTCGACAGAGGGTGCAAAAGTAGGTGGCTACACCCTC.

The table lists this clonotype with many counts. The V call is TRBV20-1, the J call TRBJ1-1, with unresolved D. Trimming stripped 1 base from V and 4 bases from J, with 10 bases between. CDR1 is DFQATT, CDR2 SNEGSKA, per germline (reference sequence). The CDR3 length is 13 residues. CDR3 sequence: CSARVAATTEAFF. The CDR3 DNA sequence: TGCAGTGCTAGAGTGGCAGCGACCACTGAAGCTTTCTTT.

Turning to this clonotype: This may arise from a read error, as a much more abundant clone is one base away. The chain couples TRBV20-1 to TRBJ2-7; no definite D call. The DNA end is more similar to TRBJ2-1, so the J call may be wrong. The CDR3 has 15 amino acids. Germline CDR1 reads DFQATT; CDR2 reads SNEGSKA (reference sequence). The CDR3 DNA follows: TGCAGTGCTAGAGATCCCCCGGCAGGTAGCTACGAGCAGTTCTTC. Translation gives CSARDPPAGSYEQFF.

This clonotype has ten or more counts. Here the CDR3 reads CSASRLAGGETQYF. The CDR3 nucleotides read TGCAGTGCTAGTCGACTAGCGGGAGGAGAGACCCAGTACTTC. This chain links TRBV20-1 with TRBJ2-5; TRBD2 matches at 13 bases. Trimming at V came to 3 bases and at J to 4 bases, leaving 2 bases not matched to a gene. This CDR3 has 14 residues. Germline V CDR1 and CDR2: DFQATT, SNEGSKA (reference sequence).

V and J are TRBV18 and TRBJ2-1, with TRBD2 matching 13 bases. J lost 0 bases, V lost 5 bases, and 4 bases had no gene match. The CDR3 consists of 17 residues. Looked up from germline, CDR1 is KGHSH and CDR2 is LQKENI. Here the CDR3 reads CASSAGLAGSSYNEQFF. As DNA, the CDR3 is TGTGCCAGCTCAGCGGGACTAGCGGGGAGCTCCTACAATGAGCAGTTCTTC.

This clonotype was detected only a few times. The V call is TRBV7-9, the J call TRBJ2-7, with D unresolved. This CDR3 contains 14 residues. Germline CDR1 and CDR2: SEHNR and FQNEAQ (reference sequence). V lost 2 bases, J lost 1 base, and 9 bases lay in between. The CDR3 DNA reads TGTGCCAGCAGCTTAATAGGCGCTTCCTACGAGCAGTACTTC. Its protein product is CASSLIGASYEQYF.

This clonotype was counted many times. Lacking the conserved final phenylalanine or tryptophan, this CDR3 likely reflects a read error. J is TRBJ1-5 and V is TRBV9; no firm D call. This CDR3 comprises 14 residues. The V and J ends lost 3 bases and 1 base respectively, with 8 bases between them. The germline V gene has CDR1 SGDLS and CDR2 YYNGEE. The CDR3 sequence: CASSATESNQPQHL. The CDR3, as DNA: TGTGCCAGCAGCGCTACAGAAAGCAATCAGCCCCAGCATTTA.

Concerning this clonotype itself: Compared with germline, one end of the junction differs, possibly owing to a read error. The chain employs TRBV19 and TRBJ2-2; D is possibly TRBD2 (6 bases). The germline V gene encodes CDR1 LNHDA and CDR2 SQIVND (reference sequence). The length of the CDR3 is 14 residues. CDR3 nucleotide sequence: TGTGCCAGTAGTATTAGGAACCCACCCGGGGAGGTGTTTTTT. Translated, it gives CASSIRNPPGEVFF.

The chain carries TRBV9 and TRBJ2-3; TRBD1 aligns across 9 bases. J gave up 4 bases and V 4 bases, and 7 bases lay outside the gene matches. The CDR3 has 15 residues. Germline V gene lookup returns CDR1 SGDLS and CDR2 YYNGEE. CDR3 nucleotide sequence: TGTGCCAGCAGCCCCCGGGACAGGGCGCCAGATACGCAGTATTTT. Translating it yields CASSPRDRAPDTQYF.

This clonotype has a handful of counts. The chain is built from TRBV29-1 and TRBJ2-7; D may be TRBD2 (6 bases). Germline lookup yields CDR1 SQVTM and CDR2 ANQGSEA. The CDR3 is 11 residues long. Trimming left V 8 bases short and J 1 base short, with 9 bases between. The CDR3 reads CSTRESYEQYF. CDR3 in DNA: TGCAGCACCCGGGAGTCCTACGAGCAGTACTTC.

In this sample, this clonotype turned up many times. The V gene is TRBV11-2, the J gene TRBJ1-6; D gene unclear. V dropped 4 bases and J dropped 7 bases, with 8 bases sitting between them. The V gene's germline CDR1 is SGHAT and CDR2 FQNNGV. The CDR3 sequence is 13 residues long. The CDR3 spells CASSWAGNSPLHF. CDR3 DNA: TGTGCCAGCAGCTGGGCGGGGAATTCACCCCTCCACTTT. Full variable domain (missing parts from reference TRBV11-2 and TRBJ1-6): EAGVAQSPRYKIIEKRQSVAFWCNPISGHATLYWYQQILGQGPKLLIQFQNNGVVDDSQLPKDRFSAERLKGVDSTLKIQPAKLEDSAVYLCASSWAGNSPLHFGNGTRLTVT.

This chain joins TRBV7-9 and TRBJ2-5, with 7 bases lining up with TRBD1. This CDR3 has 16 residues. Trimming took 2 bases from V and 4 from J; bases not matched to a gene: 10. CDR1 is SEHNR, CDR2 FQNEAQ, per germline (reference sequence). CDR3 sequence: CASSLLKGALTETQYF. The DNA for the CDR3 is TGTGCCAGCAGCTTATTAAAGGGGGCCCTGACAGAGACCCAGTACTTC.

There are a few counts of this clonotype. The V call is TRBV20-1, the J call TRBJ2-5; weak D call: TRBD2 (5 bases). The CDR3 is 12 amino acids. Germline lookup yields CDR1 DFQATT and CDR2 SNEGSKA (reference sequence). V was trimmed by 6 bases and J by 4 bases, leaving 12 bases between them. The CDR3 loop reads CSAIFRGETQYF. The CDR3 nucleotides are TGCAGTGCCATATTCCGGGGAGAGACCCAGTACTTC.